The 25 T cell receptor beta chains listed next were all sequenced from one sample in a study of shared clonotypes between healthy human individuals. Repertoires were generated with immunoSEQ multiplex PCR, while TCRdb's copy carries only in-frame clones and drops some. The sample carries over 850,000 clones, around three quarters recorded once. The sample taken for sequencing was memory CD4+ T cells from PBMCs. Subset indicated: CD45RA-negative fraction. These receptor sequences come from a man in his late teens or twenties in good health. Some clones in this sample may be carry-over from other donors' samples.

The chain joins TRBV7-6 to TRBJ2-7, with D perhaps matching TRBD2 (5 bases). The CDR3 loop spans 14 amino acids. The V gene's germline CDR1 is SGHVS and CDR2 FNYEAQ. Between the trimmed V and J ends, which lost 3 bases and 1 base, there was a span of 10 bases. The CDR3 sequence: CASSFGGLSYEQYF. The CDR3 DNA sequence: TGTGCCAGCAGCTTTGGCGGGCTTTCCTACGAGCAGTACTTC.

V and J are TRBV27 and TRBJ1-2; D not certain. Germline CDR1 is MNHEY and CDR2 is SMNVEV (reference sequence). V was pared by 1 base and J by 5 bases, with 8 bases between. This CDR3 has 13 residues. CDR3 in amino acids: CASSLLTGYGYTF. Written as DNA, the CDR3 is TGTGCCAGCAGTTTATTAACCGGGTATGGCTACACCTTC.

This sequence joins TRBV7-2 and TRBJ2-1; 7 bases fit TRBD2. CDR1 is SGHTA and CDR2 is FQGNSA in the germline V gene. This CDR3 comprises 15 residues. The ends lost 6 bases at V and 2 bases at J; junction bases unmatched: 7. For the CDR3, the DNA is TGTGCCAGCAGACGTGAGCGGGAAACCTACAATGAGCAGTTCTTC. Its protein product is CASRRERETYNEQFF.

A note on this clone: Additional DNA sequences in this sample encode the identical CDR3. The V and J genes are TRBV9 and TRBJ2-2; D not certain. The germline V and J ends were trimmed by 0 bases and 1 base, with 4 bases remaining between them. There are 14 residues in the CDR3. Germline V gene lookup returns CDR1 SGDLS and CDR2 YYNGEE. CDR3 protein: CASSVVVNTGELFF. The CDR3 bases are TGTGCCAGCAGCGTAGTTGTGAACACCGGGGAGCTGTTTTTT.

The chain carries TRBV29-1 and TRBJ2-1; D possibly corresponds to TRBD1 (6 bases). This CDR3 region has 16 residues. V was pared by 7 bases and J by 3 bases, with 22 bases between. The V gene's germline CDR1 is SQVTM and CDR2 ANQGSEA. CDR3 loop: CSGVPRTALSYNEQFF. Written as DNA, the CDR3 is TGCAGCGGCGTGCCCAGGACAGCCTTAAGCTACAATGAGCAGTTCTTC.

The chain links TRBV9 to TRBJ1-2; 7 bases line up with TRBD1. The CDR3 is 14 residues long. Germline V gene data show CDR1 as SGDLS and CDR2 as YYNGEE. V lost 4 bases to trimming and J lost 5 bases; unmatched junction nucleotides: 8. The CDR3, as DNA: TGTGCCAGCAGCCCAGGGGGAATTGGGTATGGCTACACCTTC. Translation: CASSPGGIGYGYTF.

The chain recombines TRBV14 with TRBJ2-1; a weak D match, TRBD2 (5 bases). The CDR3 has 17 residues. Trimming removed 1 base from V and 2 bases from J, with 15 bases in between. CDR1 and CDR2 from the germline V gene are SGHDN and FVKESK. This CDR3 reads CASSQGMNGSPYNEQFF. The CDR3 DNA reads TGTGCCAGCAGCCAAGGGATGAATGGGAGCCCCTACAATGAGCAGTTCTTC.

The CDR3 sequence is CASSPPGQGSDTQYF. The CDR3, as DNA: TGTGCCAGCTCACCACCGGGACAGGGGTCAGATACGCAGTATTTT. The gene calls are TRBV18 and TRBJ2-3; 10 nucleotides align to TRBD1. CDR3 length: 15 residues. Trimming cost V 0 bases and J 4 bases; bases outside gene matches: 1. CDR1 is KGHSH and CDR2 is LQKENI in the germline V gene.

The J gene is TRBJ1-1, the V gene TRBV5-1; TRBD1 matches 8 bases. The germline CDR1 and CDR2 sequences are SGHRS and YFSETQ. The CDR3 totals 13 residues. The ends lost 2 bases at V and 8 bases at J; junction bases unmatched: 5. The CDR3 protein is CASSFNRGTEAFF. The CDR3 DNA reads TGCGCCAGCAGCTTCAACAGGGGGACAGAAGCTTTCTTT.

This rearrangement joins TRBV4-1 to TRBJ2-4; 7 bases align to TRBD2. Germline-derived CDR1 and CDR2 are MGHRA and YSYEKL. The CDR3 extends over 16 amino acids. Unmatched junction bases numbered 9, after V lost 0 bases and J lost 7 bases. Here the CDR3 DNA reads TGCGCCAGCAGCCAAGATTTAAGGGAGGGCGGGAACATTCAGTACTTC. This codes for CASSQDLREGGNIQYF.

This clone was seen only once. At the DNA level, this CDR3 is encoded by other sequences in the same sample as well. The gene calls are TRBV11-2 and TRBJ2-3, with TRBD1 identical over 7 bases. Trimming at V came to 3 bases and at J to 0 bases, leaving 0 bases not matched to a gene. Germline V CDR1 and CDR2: SGHAT, FQNNGV. This CDR3 is 14 amino acids long. The CDR3 DNA is TGTGCCAGCAGCTTGGGACAGAGCACAGATACGCAGTATTTT. The encoded protein is CASSLGQSTDTQYF.

V usage is TRBV7-2 and J usage is TRBJ2-5; D uncertain. With 4 bases removed from V and 5 bases from J, the gap between germline ends came to 11 bases. The CDR3 spans 13 residues. CDR1 is SGHTA and CDR2 is FQGNSA in the germline V gene. Here the CDR3 DNA reads TGTGCCAGCAGCTGGCGACTGCCGGAGACCCAGTACTTC. Translating it yields CASSWRLPETQYF.

The rearrangement joins TRBV2 to TRBJ1-1; possible D gene TRBD1, 5 bases. Germline V gene lookup returns CDR1 SNHLY and CDR2 FYNNEI. The ends were cut back, 8 bases at V and 5 bases at J, with 12 bases in the middle. CDR3 length: 12 residues. CDR3 residues: CASGGVGTEAFF. CDR3 in DNA: TGTGCCAGCGGAGGGGTCGGGACTGAAGCTTTCTTT.

The chain combines TRBV7-2 with TRBJ1-5; D gene unclear. Per germline, CDR1 SGHTA and CDR2 FQGNSA. This CDR3 contains 16 residues. Trimming took off 3 bases at V and 11 bases at J, with 23 bases between the two ends. CDR3: CASSLSGIGSPASQHF. In DNA, the CDR3 is TGTGCCAGCAGCTTGTCGGGGATTGGATCCCCAGCTTCCCAGCATTTT.

The table lists this clone with a few counts. The rearrangement uses TRBV2 and TRBJ2-7; 11 bases line up with TRBD2. The length of the CDR3 is 15 residues. The V gene end was trimmed by 3 bases and the J gene end by 6 bases; junction bases not matched to a gene: 7. Germline V lookup: CDR1 SNHLY, CDR2 FYNNEI. The CDR3 region has the DNA TGTGCCAGCAGTGAGCTACTAGCGGGAGCTCCCGAGCAGTACTTC. This gives the protein CASSELLAGAPEQYF.

At least ten counts were recorded for this clone. The genes are TRBV7-6 and TRBJ2-5, with D possibly being TRBD2 (6 bases). The CDR3 is 15 amino acids. V was shortened by 5 bases and J by 1 base, with 14 bases between the two germline ends. The germline CDR1 and CDR2 sequences are SGHVS and FNYEAQ. The CDR3 protein is CASSGGPSGQETQYF. The CDR3 DNA follows: TGTGCCAGCAGCGGAGGGCCCTCAGGCCAAGAGACCCAGTACTTC.

The chain has TRBV9 and TRBJ2-5; D is unresolved. The CDR3 has 14 residues. V was trimmed by 3 bases and J by 1 base, leaving 10 bases between them. Per germline, CDR1 SGDLS and CDR2 YYNGEE. The CDR3 spells CASSAGSPQETQYF. The DNA of the CDR3 is TGTGCCAGCAGCGCCGGATCCCCCCAAGAGACCCAGTACTTC.

This clone was counted ten times or more. This chain connects TRBV7-8 to TRBJ1-4; D remains ambiguous. CDR1 SGHVS and CDR2 FQNEAQ come from the germline V gene. The CDR3 runs to 13 residues. V dropped 6 bases and J dropped 6 bases, with 11 bases sitting between them. This chain's CDR3 is CASRNRADEKLFF. CDR3 nucleotides: TGTGCCAGCAGAAATCGGGCGGATGAAAAACTGTTTTTT.

This clone showed up just once. The chain joins TRBV27 to TRBJ2-7; 10 positions match TRBD1. The J segment lost 2 bases and the V segment lost 6 bases, leaving 7 bases of the junction unmatched. The CDR3 contains 15 residues. Germline assignment: CDR1 MNHEY and CDR2 SMNVEV (reference sequence). The CDR3 loop is CASRYAGTGAYEQYF. The DNA of the CDR3 is TGTGCCAGCAGATACGCGGGGACAGGGGCCTACGAGCAGTACTTC.

This chain links TRBV4-3 with TRBJ2-1; D gene uncertain. The CDR3 consists of 16 residues. Trimming removed 0 bases from V and 0 bases from J, with 9 bases in between. Germline V gene lookup returns CDR1 LGHNA and CDR2 YSLEER. CDR3 coding DNA: TGCGCCAGCAGCCAAGAGCACGGAAGCTCCTACAATGAGCAGTTCTTC. Protein product: CASSQEHGSSYNEQFF.

The V gene is TRBV14, the J gene TRBJ2-5; perhaps TRBD1 as D (5 bases). V was shortened by 2 bases and J by 4 bases, with 14 bases between the two germline ends. Looked up from germline, CDR1 is SGHDN and CDR2 is FVKESK. The CDR3 sequence is 15 residues long. This chain's CDR3 is CASSQLGAQGETQYF. The CDR3 DNA reads as TGTGCCAGCAGCCAATTAGGGGCGCAGGGAGAGACCCAGTACTTC.

The chain employs TRBV2 and TRBJ2-3; tentatively, D is TRBD1 (6 bases). This CDR3 comprises 15 residues. Trimming shortened V by 6 bases and J by 0 bases, and 13 bases separated the two germline ends. CDR1 SNHLY and CDR2 FYNNEI come from the germline V gene. CDR3 amino acids: CASRHGTPSTDTQYF. The CDR3, as DNA: TGTGCCAGCAGGCACGGGACACCCAGCACAGATACGCAGTATTTT.

The gene calls are TRBV7-2 and TRBJ2-7; D possibly uses TRBD1 or TRBD2 (5 bases each). V was pared by 1 base and J by 2 bases, with 9 bases between. The CDR3 covers 14 residues. Per germline, CDR1 SGHTA and CDR2 FQGNSA. The DNA of the CDR3 is TGTGCCAGCAGCTTAGGAGGGACCACCTACGAGCAGTACTTC. Translating it yields CASSLGGTTYEQYF. The whole variable domain, remainder taken from reference TRBV7-2 and TRBJ2-7, is GAGVSQSPSNKVTEKGKDVELRCDPISGHTALYWYRQSLGQGLEFLIYFQGNSAPDKSGLPSDRFSAERTGGSVSTLTIQRTQQEDSAVYLCASSLGGTTYEQYFGPGTRLTVT.

This clone was seen just once. CDR3 sequence (DNA): TGTGCCAGCAGCCGAGACAGCGGGAGTGGGGAGACCCAGTACTTC. It yields the protein CASSRDSGSGETQYF. The chain carries TRBV11-3 and TRBJ2-5; 8 bases line up with TRBD2. CDR3 length: 15 residues. Germline CDR1 and CDR2: SGHNT and YENEEA. Trimming removed 5 bases from V and 5 bases from J; junction bases left unmatched: 10.

V usage is TRBV2 and J usage is TRBJ1-2, with 11 nucleotides matching TRBD1. The CDR3 extends over 13 amino acids. Looked up from germline, CDR1 is SNHLY and CDR2 is FYNNEI. The ends lost 5 bases at V and 7 bases at J; junction bases unmatched: 3. CDR3 loop: CASSTGTGGGYTF. The DNA of the CDR3 is TGTGCCAGCAGTACTGGGACAGGGGGTGGCTACACCTTC.